This TCR beta chain was identified during a study of blood T cell repertoires in COVID-19. Study-wide background: COVID-19 samples collected from the United States, Italy and Spain covered acute and convalescent phases. The analysed material was cDNA or gDNA that came from T cells, B-cell-depleted T cells, or PBMCs.

With 3 bases removed from V and 0 bases from J, the gap between germline ends came to 15 bases. Germline values: CDR1 MDHEN, CDR2 SYDVKM. The CDR3 has 16 amino acids. The data were produced by immunoSEQ multiplex PCR, yet TCRdb's version contains in-frame clones alone and is incomplete. The sample includes 100,000 to 150,000 clones, more than 60% of them seen just once. The V and J genes are TRBV28 and TRBJ2-7, with D possibly TRBD2 on 6 matching bases. This clonotype was sampled from an older woman with acute or convalescent COVID-19. Sequences were obtained from peripheral blood. CDR3 sequence (DNA): TGTGCCAGCAGTTTCCATCTAGCGTACCTCTCCTACGAGCAGTACTTC. It yields the protein CASSFHLAYLSYEQYF.